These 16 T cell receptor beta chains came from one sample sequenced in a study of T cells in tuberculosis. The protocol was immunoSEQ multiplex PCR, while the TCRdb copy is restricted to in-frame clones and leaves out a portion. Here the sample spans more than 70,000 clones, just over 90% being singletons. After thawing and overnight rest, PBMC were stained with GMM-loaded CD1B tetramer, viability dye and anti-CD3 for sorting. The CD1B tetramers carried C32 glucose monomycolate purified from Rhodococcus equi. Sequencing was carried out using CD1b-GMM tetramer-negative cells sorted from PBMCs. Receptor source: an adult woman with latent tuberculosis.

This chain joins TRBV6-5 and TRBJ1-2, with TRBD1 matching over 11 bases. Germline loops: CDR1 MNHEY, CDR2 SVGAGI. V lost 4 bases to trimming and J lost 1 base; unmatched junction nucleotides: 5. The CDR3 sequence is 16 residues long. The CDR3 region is CASSWTGGDYNYGYTF. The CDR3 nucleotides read TGTGCCAGCAGTTGGACAGGGGGCGACTATAACTATGGCTACACCTTC.

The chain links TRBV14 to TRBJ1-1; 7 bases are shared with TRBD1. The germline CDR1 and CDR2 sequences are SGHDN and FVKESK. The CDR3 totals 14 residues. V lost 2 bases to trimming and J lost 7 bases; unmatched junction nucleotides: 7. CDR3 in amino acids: CASSQNRGTGEAFF. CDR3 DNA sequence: TGTGCCAGCAGCCAAAACAGGGGCACGGGTGAAGCTTTCTTT.

The CDR3 loop is CASSLRDREETQYF. The CDR3 DNA reads TGTGCCAGCAGTTTAAGGGACAGGGAAGAGACCCAGTACTTC. V is TRBV28 and J is TRBJ2-5; 9 nucleotides align to TRBD1. The CDR3 is 14 residues long. CDR1 is MDHEN and CDR2 is SYDVKM in the germline V gene. The V gene end was trimmed by 2 bases and the J gene end by 3 bases; junction bases not matched to a gene: 1.

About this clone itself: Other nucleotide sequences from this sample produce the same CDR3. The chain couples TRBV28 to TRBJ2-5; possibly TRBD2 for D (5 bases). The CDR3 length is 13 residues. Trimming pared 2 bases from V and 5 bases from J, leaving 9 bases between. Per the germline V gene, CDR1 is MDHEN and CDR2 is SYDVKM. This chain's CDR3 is CASSLGGLETQYF. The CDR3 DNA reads TGTGCCAGCAGTTTAGGAGGCTTGGAGACCCAGTACTTC. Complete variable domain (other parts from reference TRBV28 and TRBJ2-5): DVKVTQSSRYLVKRTGEKVFLECVQDMDHENMFWYRQDPGLGLRLIYFSYDVKMKEKGDIPEGYSVSREKKERFSLILESASTNQTSMYLCASSLGGLETQYFGPGTRLLVL.

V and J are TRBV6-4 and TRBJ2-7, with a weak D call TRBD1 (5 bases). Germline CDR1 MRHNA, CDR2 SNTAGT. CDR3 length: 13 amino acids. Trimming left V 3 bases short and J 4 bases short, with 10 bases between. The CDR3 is CASSETGSYEQYV. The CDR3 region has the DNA TGTGCCAGCAGTGAAACAGGCTCTTACGAGCAGTACGTC.

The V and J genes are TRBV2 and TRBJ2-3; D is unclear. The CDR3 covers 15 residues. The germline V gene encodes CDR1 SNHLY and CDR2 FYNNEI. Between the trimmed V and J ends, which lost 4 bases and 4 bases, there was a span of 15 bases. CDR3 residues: CASSAAGAPPDTQYF. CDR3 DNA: TGTGCCAGCAGTGCGGCAGGCGCCCCTCCAGATACGCAGTATTTT. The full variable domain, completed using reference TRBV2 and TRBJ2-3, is EPEVTQTPSHQVTQMGQEVILRCVPISNHLYFYWYRQILGQKVEFLVSFYNNEISEKSEIFDDQFSVERPDGSNFTLKIRSTKLEDSAMYFCASSAAGAPPDTQYFGPGTRLTVL.

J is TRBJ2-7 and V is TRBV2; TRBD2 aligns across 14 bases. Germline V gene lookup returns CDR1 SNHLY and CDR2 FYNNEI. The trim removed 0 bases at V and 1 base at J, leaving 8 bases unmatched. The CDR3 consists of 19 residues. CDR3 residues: CASSEAFGLAGGPSYEQYV. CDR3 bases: TGTGCCAGCAGTGAAGCCTTCGGACTAGCGGGGGGCCCTTCCTACGAGCAGTACGTC.

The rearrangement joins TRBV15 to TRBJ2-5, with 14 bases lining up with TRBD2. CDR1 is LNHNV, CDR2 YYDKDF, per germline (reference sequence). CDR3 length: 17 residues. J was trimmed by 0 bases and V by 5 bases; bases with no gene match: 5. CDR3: CATSWGLAGAYQETQYF. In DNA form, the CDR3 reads TGTGCCACCAGCTGGGGACTAGCGGGGGCCTACCAAGAGACCCAGTACTTC.

Written as DNA, the CDR3 is TGTGCCAGCAGCCCTGCGGGGGCTGGCTATGGCTACACCTTC. The encoded protein is CASSPAGAGYGYTF. The chain recombines TRBV7-2 with TRBJ1-2, with TRBD1 as a possible D gene (6 bases). Per germline, CDR1 SGHTA and CDR2 FQGNSA. The CDR3 length is 14 residues. V lost 5 bases, J lost 4 bases, and 14 bases lay in between.

The CDR3 here is CASSVEGLAGLYTQYF. The DNA for the CDR3 is TGTGCCAGCAGCGTAGAGGGACTAGCGGGGTTGTATACGCAGTATTTT. The chain employs TRBV9 and TRBJ2-3, with 13 bases identical to TRBD2. J was trimmed by 7 bases and V by 0 bases; bases with no gene match: 5. The CDR3 runs 16 residues. Looked up from germline, CDR1 is SGDLS and CDR2 is YYNGEE.

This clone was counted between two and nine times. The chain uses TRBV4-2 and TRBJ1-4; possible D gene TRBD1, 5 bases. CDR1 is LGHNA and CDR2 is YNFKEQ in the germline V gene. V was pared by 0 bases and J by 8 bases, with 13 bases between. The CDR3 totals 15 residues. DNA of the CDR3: TGTGCCAGCAGCCAAGATCGGCAGGGATCGGAAAAACTGTTTTTT. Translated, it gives CASSQDRQGSEKLFF.

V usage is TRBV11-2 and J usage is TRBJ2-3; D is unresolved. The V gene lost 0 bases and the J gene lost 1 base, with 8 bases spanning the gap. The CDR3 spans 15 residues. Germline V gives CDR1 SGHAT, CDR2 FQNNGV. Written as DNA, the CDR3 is TGTGCCAGCAGCTTAGATAGTTTCGGCACAGATACGCAGTATTTT. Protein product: CASSLDSFGTDTQYF. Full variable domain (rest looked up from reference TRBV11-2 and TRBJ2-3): EAGVAQSPRYKIIEKRQSVAFWCNPISGHATLYWYQQILGQGPKLLIQFQNNGVVDDSQLPKDRFSAERLKGVDSTLKIQPAKLEDSAVYLCASSLDSFGTDTQYFGPGTRLTVL.

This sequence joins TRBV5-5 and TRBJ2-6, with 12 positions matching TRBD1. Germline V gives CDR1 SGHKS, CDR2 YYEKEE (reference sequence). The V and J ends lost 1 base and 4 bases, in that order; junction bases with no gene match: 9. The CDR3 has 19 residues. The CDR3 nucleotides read TGTGCCAGCAGCTTGACCGGGACAGGGGGCCTGTGGGGGGCCAACGTCCTGACTTTC. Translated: CASSLTGTGGLWGANVLTF.

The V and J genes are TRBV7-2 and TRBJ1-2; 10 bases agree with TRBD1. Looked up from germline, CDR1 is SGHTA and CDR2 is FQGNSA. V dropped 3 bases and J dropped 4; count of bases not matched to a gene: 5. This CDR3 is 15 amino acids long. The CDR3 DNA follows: TGTGCCAGCAGCTTCTCTGGACAGGGGGTCTATGGCTACACCTTC. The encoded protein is CASSFSGQGVYGYTF.

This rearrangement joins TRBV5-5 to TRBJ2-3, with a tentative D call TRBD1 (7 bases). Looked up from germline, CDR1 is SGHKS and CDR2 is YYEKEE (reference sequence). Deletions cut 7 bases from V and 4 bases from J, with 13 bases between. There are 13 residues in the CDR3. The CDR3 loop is CASFQGGPDTQYF. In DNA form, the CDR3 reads TGTGCCAGCTTTCAGGGGGGTCCAGATACGCAGTATTTT. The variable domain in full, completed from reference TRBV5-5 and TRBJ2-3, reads DAGVTQSPTHLIKTRGQQVTLRCSPISGHKSVSWYQQVLGQGPQFIFQYYEKEERGRGNFPDRFSARQFPNYSSELNVNALLLGDSALYLCASFQGGPDTQYFGPGTRLTVL.

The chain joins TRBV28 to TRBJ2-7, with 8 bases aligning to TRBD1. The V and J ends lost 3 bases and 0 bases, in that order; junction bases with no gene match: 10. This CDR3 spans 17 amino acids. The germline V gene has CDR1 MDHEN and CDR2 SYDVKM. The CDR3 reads CASSFLPGQVLSYEQYV. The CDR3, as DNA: TGTGCCAGCAGTTTTCTCCCGGGACAGGTTCTCTCCTACGAGCAGTACGTC.